The sequence of this T cell receptor beta chain was determined in a study of blood T cell repertoires in COVID-19. Study summary: Both acute and convalescent COVID-19 samples were obtained from the United States, Italy and Spain.

Germline CDR1 is MGHRA and CDR2 is YSYEKL. CDR3 length: 16 residues. With V trimmed by 0 bases and J by 4 bases, 5 bases remained unmatched. Original methodology: Estimated nucleated cell counts came from reference gene primer amplification. The repertoire was sequenced with immunoSEQ multiplex PCR; TCRdb's copy has only in-frame clones and lacks some. V and J calls and clone size are as listed in that table; D and trimming were resolved from the DNA. Among some 370,000 clones listed, 85% to 90% were seen once. Sequenced material: peripheral blood. This sequence was found in a young man with active or convalescent COVID-19. The rearrangement links TRBV4-1 to TRBJ2-5; 10 bases are shared with TRBD1. The CDR3 loop is CASSQDGTGVLETQYF. CDR3 nucleotide sequence: TGCGCCAGCAGCCAAGACGGGACAGGGGTTTTAGAGACCCAGTACTTC.